This TCR beta chain was sequenced for a study of regulatory T cells in long-lasting Graves disease. Overall study results and limits: Persistent Graves' cases showed lower TCR diversity than newly diagnosed cases. Fewer public clonotypes were shared by new patients (approximately 1,000) than by persistent patients (fewer than 3,000).

Assembly of TCR beta libraries relied on iRepertoire HTBI primers together with Arm-PCR of CDR3 regions. TCRdb ran MiXCR on the multiplex PCR reads and lists one entry per CDR3 protein. This table has approximately 350,000 distinct CDR3 sequences, roughly 17% appearing once. This clonotype was seen at least ten times. What it recognizes is unknown. Time point reported: newly diagnosed GD, antithyroid drugs for less than 3 months. RNA isolated from PBMCs was used to make the TCR library. These data were likewise used in another study, on T cells in Graves' hyperthyroidism and ophthalmopathy. That source adds: On the basis of clinical symptoms, serum thyroxine and TRAb, thyroid ultrasound and orbital computed tomography, diagnoses were made.

The sequences come from peripheral blood mononuclear cells (PBMCs), collected at new diagnosis, from a patient treated with antithyroid drugs. This clonotype was sampled from a man aged 40-49 years with Graves disease.

The CDR3 spells CSAYGDSSYNEQFF. CDR3 nucleotide sequence: TGCAGTGCTTACGGGGACAGCTCCTACAATGAGCAGTTCTTC. V usage is TRBV20-1 and J usage is TRBJ2-1; TRBD1 agrees at 7 bases. From germline, CDR1 is DFQATT and CDR2 SNEGSKA (reference sequence). The CDR3 is 14 amino acids. V shed 5 bases, J shed 0 bases, and the junction held 4 bases outside the gene matches.